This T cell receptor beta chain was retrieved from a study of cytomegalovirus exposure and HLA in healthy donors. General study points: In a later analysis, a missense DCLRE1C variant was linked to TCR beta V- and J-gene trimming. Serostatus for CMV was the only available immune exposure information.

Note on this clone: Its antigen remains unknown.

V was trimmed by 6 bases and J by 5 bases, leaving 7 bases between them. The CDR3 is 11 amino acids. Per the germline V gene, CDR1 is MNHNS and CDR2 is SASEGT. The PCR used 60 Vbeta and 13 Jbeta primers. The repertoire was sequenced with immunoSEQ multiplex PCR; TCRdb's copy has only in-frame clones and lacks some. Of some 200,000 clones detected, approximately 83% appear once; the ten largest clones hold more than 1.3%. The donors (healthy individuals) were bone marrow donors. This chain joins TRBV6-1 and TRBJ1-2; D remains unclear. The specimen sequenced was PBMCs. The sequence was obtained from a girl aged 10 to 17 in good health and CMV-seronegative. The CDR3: CASSPQYGYTF. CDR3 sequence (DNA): TGTGCCAGCAGCCCGCAGTATGGCTACACCTTC.